The T cell receptor (beta chain) under discussion was sequenced for a study of blood T cells in healthy people across ages (dated by TCRdb to the mid-2010s). At the level of the whole study: In model experiments, roughly one uniquely barcoded TCR beta cDNA molecule per two T cells was captured by template switching. The donors were split into four age groups: young (average 16 years), middle-aged (39), aged (more than 60) and long-lived (over 75). Two additional independent replicas of 1 million unique cDNA reads from the same blood draw were analyzed for two donors (one aged 18 to 29 and one aged 80 or older). To avoid experimental bias, donors of different ages were randomly spread across the sequencing lanes. The study measured age-related changes in TCR beta repertoire diversity using deep sequencing normalized with unique cDNA molecular identifiers.

Systemically healthy Caucasian individuals from Russia, 39 in total and aged roughly 6 to 100 years, were included as donors. Each donor gave ten milliliters of peripheral blood, collected into EDTA-treated Vacutainer tubes. Ficoll-Paque density-gradient centrifugation was used to isolate PBMCs, with at least 6.5 million per sample. Total RNA, at least 6 micrograms per sample, was extracted from PBMCs with Trizol reagent. For every donor, an aliquot of PBMCs went through flow cytometry to measure the percentages of naive CD45RAhigh/CD27high T cells. Libraries came from 5' RACE. The sample was run on an Illumina HiSeq 2500. The second PCR ran for about 7 to 11 cycles and used a J-beta primer mix along with a sample-barcoded 5' primer. Each TCR beta cDNA molecule received a unique molecular identifier from a template-switch 5' adaptor carrying 12 random nucleotides. Each sample yielded at least 3 million CDR3-containing paired-end reads. All of the RNA was converted into first-strand cDNA using the Mint cDNA synthesis kit, with a TRBC-specific oligonucleotide serving as the primer. Following uracil-DNA glycosylase treatment, a first 18-cycle PCR with universal primers M1SS and BC2_uni_R was performed on all cDNA. Regarding the original processing steps: For normalization, 1 million high-quality reads were randomly selected from each sample, with every read carrying a distinct molecular identifier. Reads sharing molecular identifiers were discarded rather than binned into consensus sequences. CDR3 identification, clonotype clustering and error correction used MiTCR with a Q25 quality threshold and the strictest error-elimination algorithm. A nonparametric unseen species model with Euler transformation was used to estimate a lower bound on total TCR beta diversity. TCRdb handled the public reads itself, with Q25 trimming in fastp and clone calling in MiXCR, and kept productive beta chains. Under each unique CDR3 protein, matching rows form one entry showing the most common genes and DNA. The V and J calls were determined by TCRdb, not by the authors. Counted in this sample were about 1,500,000 distinct CDR3 sequences; about 40% of them appeared once. The ten largest clones represent less than 8% of the sample.

What the research found in general, with its limitations: Since profiling was done on bulk unsorted PBMCs, naive and antigen-experienced compartments could not be conclusively compared. As age increased, observed TCR beta diversity per million T cells dropped in a roughly linear way, and a significant reduction was already evident by age 40. There was a strong correlation between observed TCR beta diversity and the percentage of naive T cells measured by flow cytometry. Compared with the aged group, more naive CD4+ T cells, fewer expanded clones and increased TCR diversity were shown by the long-lived group, suggesting age selection. Donor CMV infection status was unknown, potentially confounding age-related changes in expanded clonotypes. Estimates of total diversity from one million sequenced T cells were regarded as lower bounds and underestimates.

CDR1 and CDR2 (MGHDK, SYGVNS) derive from the germline V gene. Trimming leaves V shorter by 8 bases and J shorter by 3 bases, with the junction holding 9 bases beyond the gene matches. Its CDR3 holds 15 amino acids, cysteine through phenylalanine. Here the CDR3 DNA is all that survives: 45 bases in frame from base 1. This clonotype was seen more than once but under ten times. Its antigen specificity is not known. No base-level quality is on record; no much larger clone is a single base apart. The TCR comes from a woman aged 18 to 35 in good health. The sequenced sample was blood. The receptor chain draws on TRBV25-1 and TRBJ2-1; TRBD2 matches 8 bases in the middle. This receptor carries the CDR3 CASPTRGLVYNEQFF. The nucleotide sequence reads TGTGCCAGCCCCACGCGGGGACTAGTCTACAATGAGCAGTTCTTC. The CDR3 plus the reference TRBV25-1 and TRBJ2-1 genes for the other parts give the full variable domain: EADIYQTPRYLVIGTGKKITLECSQTMGHDKMYWYQQDPGMELHLIHYSYGVNSTEKGDLSSESTVSRIRTEHFPLTLESARPSHTSQYLCASPTRGLVYNEQFFGPGTRLTVL.